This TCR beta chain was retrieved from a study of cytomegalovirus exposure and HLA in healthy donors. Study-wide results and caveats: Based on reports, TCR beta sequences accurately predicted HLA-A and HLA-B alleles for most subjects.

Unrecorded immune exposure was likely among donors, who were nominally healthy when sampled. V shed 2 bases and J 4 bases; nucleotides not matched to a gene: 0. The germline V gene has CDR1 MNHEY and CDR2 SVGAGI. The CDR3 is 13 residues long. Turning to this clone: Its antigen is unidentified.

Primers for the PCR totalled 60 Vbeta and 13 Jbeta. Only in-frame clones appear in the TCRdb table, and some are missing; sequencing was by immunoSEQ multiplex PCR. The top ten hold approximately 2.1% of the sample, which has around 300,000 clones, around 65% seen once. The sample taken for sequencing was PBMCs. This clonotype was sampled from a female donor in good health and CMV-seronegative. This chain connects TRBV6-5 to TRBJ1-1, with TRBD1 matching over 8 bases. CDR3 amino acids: CASSYGQGTEAFF. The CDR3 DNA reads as TGTGCCAGCAGTTACGGACAGGGCACTGAAGCTTTCTTT.